The 32 T cell receptor beta chains below come from one sample, sequenced in a study of blood T cell repertoires in COVID-19. Sequencing used immunoSEQ multiplex PCR; TCRdb keeps in-frame clones, though not all of them. This sample has under 300,000 clones, with about 85% found just once. Sequenced input: PBMCs or T cells enriched from blood (not recorded which). Every receptor here comes from a woman between 50 and 59 years old who had been exposed to COVID-19.

The CDR3 bases are TGTGCCAGCAGCCAAGAATTGCGGGCTTGGGGATCTGGAAACACCATATATTTT. This sequence encodes CASSQELRAWGSGNTIYF. This chain connects TRBV3-1 (or the pseudogene TRBV3-2) to TRBJ1-3; D gene ambiguous. V was trimmed by 0 bases and J by 1 base, leaving 16 bases between them. CDR3 length: 18 amino acids. Germline values: CDR1 LGHDT, CDR2 YNNKEL (reference sequence).

J is TRBJ2-3 and V is TRBV7-2; D unclear. Trimming cost V 1 base and J 3 bases, with 11 bases left between them. The germline CDR1 and CDR2 sequences are SGHTA and FQGNSA. The CDR3 extends over 15 amino acids. As DNA, the CDR3 is TGTGCCAGCAGCTTAGACGGGTTACCAACAGATACGCAGTATTTT. Its translation is CASSLDGLPTDTQYF.

J is TRBJ1-1 and V is TRBV30; maybe TRBD1 (6 bases). V lost 4 bases and J 3 bases, leaving 9 bases between the germline ends. This CDR3 is built from 12 residues. CDR1 is GTSNPN and CDR2 is SVGIG in the germline V gene (reference sequence). The CDR3 spells CAWTQGDTEAFF. DNA for the CDR3: TGTGCCTGGACACAGGGAGACACTGAAGCTTTCTTT.

This clone was detected only once. The chain uses TRBV7-6 and TRBJ1-2; 7 nucleotides line up with TRBD1. The CDR3 spans 15 residues. The germline V gene encodes CDR1 SGHVS and CDR2 FNYEAQ. V was clipped by 1 base and J by 5 bases; unmatched bases: 7. The CDR3 DNA sequence: TGTGCCAGCAGCTTAGGACAGGGTCGGGAGTATGGCTACACCTTC. It encodes CASSLGQGREYGYTF.

The J gene is TRBJ1-6, the V gene TRBV7-9; 9 bases agree with TRBD1. Losses at the gene ends were 0 bases for V and 6 bases for J; bases not matched to a gene: 3. Germline loops: CDR1 SEHNR, CDR2 FQNEAQ (reference sequence). This CDR3 spans 16 amino acids. The CDR3 spells CASSLATGGGNSPLHF. The CDR3 nucleotides read TGTGCCAGCAGCTTAGCAACAGGGGGCGGTAATTCACCCCTCCACTTT.

The chain carries TRBV2 and TRBJ1-6; possible D gene TRBD1, 5 bases. Per the germline V gene, CDR1 is SNHLY and CDR2 is FYNNEI. This CDR3 has 14 amino acids. With 4 bases removed from V and 8 bases from J, the gap between germline ends came to 12 bases. CDR3 sequence (DNA): TGTGCCAGCAGTGTTATAGGGGCGGATTCACCCCTCCACTTT. Translated: CASSVIGADSPLHF.

V gene TRBV7-2 combines with J gene TRBJ1-1; no definite D call. V was pared by 4 bases and J by 0 bases, with 9 bases between. The CDR3 totals 14 residues. Germline CDR1 SGHTA, CDR2 FQGNSA. CDR3 DNA sequence: TGTGCCAGCAGCTCAGATCGAATGAACACTGAAGCTTTCTTT. Translation gives CASSSDRMNTEAFF.

The rearrangement uses TRBV5-6 and TRBJ1-1; no clear D. Trimming took 3 bases from V and 1 from J, leaving 13 bases between them. This CDR3 spans 15 amino acids. Germline lookup yields CDR1 SGHDT and CDR2 YYEEEE. CDR3 residues: CASSWPTPENTEAFF. The CDR3 DNA sequence: TGTGCCAGCAGCTGGCCGACTCCCGAGAACACTGAAGCTTTCTTT. The full variable domain, its missing parts supplied by reference TRBV5-6 and TRBJ1-1, is DAGVTQSPTHLIKTRGQQVTLRCSPKSGHDTVSWYQQALGQGPQFIFQYYEEEERQRGNFPDRFSGHQFPNYSSELNVNALLLGDSALYLCASSWPTPENTEAFFGQGTRLTVV.

On this clone: Compared with germline, one end of the junction differs, possibly owing to a read error. This chain joins TRBV12-3 or TRBV12-4 and TRBJ1-3; D is uncertain. The CDR3 is made up of 12 amino acids. The CDR3 coding sequence is TGTGCCAGCAGTTTATTTGGAGACACCATATATTTT. Translation gives CASSLFGDTIYF.

The chain joins TRBV2 to TRBJ1-2; D remains unclear. Germline V lookup: CDR1 SNHLY, CDR2 FYNNEI. V was cut by 6 bases and J by 6 bases, with 23 bases left in between. CDR3 size: 16 residues. The CDR3 spells CASRLSPSGDRNGYTF. CDR3 bases: TGTGCCAGCAGACTTTCTCCCTCCGGGGATCGAAATGGCTACACCTTC.

CDR3: CASSRKANTEAFF. The CDR3 region has the DNA TGTGCCAGCAGTCGAAAAGCGAACACTGAAGCTTTCTTT. V is TRBV12-3 or TRBV12-4 and J is TRBJ1-1; D is uncertain. Trimming removed 5 bases at V and 1 base at J, with 8 bases between. The CDR3 consists of 13 residues.

This chain links TRBV7-2 with TRBJ2-7, with TRBD1 matching 7 bases. Germline-derived CDR1 and CDR2 are SGHTA and FQGNSA. Unmatched junction bases numbered 6, after V lost 3 bases and J lost 1 base. The CDR3 spans 15 residues. The CDR3 nucleotides read TGTGCCAGCAGCTTTACGACAGGGAAGTCCTACGAGCAGTACTTC. Protein sequence: CASSFTTGKSYEQYF.

This clone was counted many times. The V gene is TRBV7-8, the J gene TRBJ2-2; D remains unclear. With 5 bases removed from V and 5 bases from J, the gap between germline ends came to 6 bases. CDR1 and CDR2 from the germline V gene are SGHVS and FQNEAQ. The CDR3 has 12 residues. The CDR3 DNA reads as TGTGCCAGCAGCCAGAGGACCGGGGAGCTGTTTTTT. It yields the protein CASSQRTGELFF. Supplemented by reference TRBV7-8 and TRBJ2-2, the full variable domain reads GAGVSQSPRYKVAKRGQDVALRCDPISGHVSLFWYQQALGQGPEFLTYFQNEAQLDKSGLPSDRFFAERPEGSVSTLKIQRTQQEDSAVYLCASSQRTGELFFGEGSRLTVL.

This sequence joins TRBV25-1 and TRBJ1-2; D unresolved. Germline CDR1 and CDR2: MGHDK and SYGVNS. Trimming pared 1 base from V and 8 bases from J, leaving 8 bases between. The CDR3 is 12 residues long. In nucleotides, the CDR3 is TGTGCCAGCAGTGAATGGCGGAGAGGCTACACCTTC. It yields the protein CASSEWRRGYTF.

This chain connects TRBV5-1 to TRBJ2-1; 8 nucleotides match TRBD1. This CDR3 has 16 amino acids. Germline values: CDR1 SGHRS, CDR2 YFSETQ. Germline trimming cut 4 bases from V and 2 bases from J; bases unmatched to any gene: 8. CDR3 region: CASSPLAGGAYNEQFF. The CDR3 DNA reads TGCGCCAGCAGCCCTCTTGCAGGGGGCGCCTACAATGAGCAGTTCTTC.

V usage is TRBV4-1 and J usage is TRBJ2-2, with TRBD1 identical over 7 bases. The CDR3 has 16 amino acids. V was pared by 4 bases and J by 4 bases, with 9 bases of the junction left unmatched. From germline, CDR1 is MGHRA and CDR2 YSYEKL. The chain's CDR3 is CASSPRTGVGTGELFF. CDR3 nucleotide sequence: TGCGCCAGCAGCCCCCGTACAGGGGTGGGCACCGGGGAGCTGTTTTTT.

This clone was detected once. This chain links TRBV9 with TRBJ2-1; 7 nucleotides line up with TRBD2. Trimming at V came to 1 base and at J to 8 bases, leaving 6 bases not matched to a gene. CDR1 is SGDLS and CDR2 is YYNGEE in the germline V gene. This CDR3 spans 14 amino acids. The CDR3 spells CASSVKRGGDEQFF. CDR3 coding DNA: TGTGCCAGCAGCGTAAAGCGGGGTGGAGATGAGCAGTTCTTC.

CDR3 sequence reads: CASSLGQGISYEQYF. The DNA for the CDR3 is TGCGCCAGCAGCTTGGGGCAGGGGATATCCTACGAGCAGTACTTC. The V call is TRBV5-1, the J call TRBJ2-7; D is perhaps TRBD1 (6 bases). V lost 0 bases to trimming and J lost 1 base, with 11 bases between them. Germline CDR1 and CDR2: SGHRS and YFSETQ. This CDR3 comprises 15 residues.

The chain employs TRBV10-3 and TRBJ1-4; 8 bases match TRBD1. The CDR3 totals 13 residues. Germline V CDR1 and CDR2: ENHRY, SYGVKD. The V gene end was trimmed by 11 bases and the J gene end by 7 bases; junction bases not matched to a gene: 9. The CDR3 loop is CAAQQGGGEKLFF. The CDR3 coding sequence is TGTGCCGCGCAACAGGGGGGGGGTGAAAAACTGTTTTTT.

The rearrangement links TRBV10-1 to TRBJ2-1, with D tentatively TRBD1 (6 bases). Trimming removed 5 bases at V and 10 bases at J, with 21 bases between. This CDR3 comprises 15 residues. Germline loops: CDR1 WNHNN, CDR2 SYGVQD (reference sequence). In DNA, the CDR3 is TGCGCCAGCAGTCACCGCCGTCTCCGTACAGGGGAGCAGTTCTTC. This codes for CASSHRRLRTGEQFF.

The CDR3 reads CASSLPGERGTEAFF. CDR3 DNA: TGTGCCAGCAGTTTACCGGGCGAAAGGGGCACTGAAGCTTTCTTT. The J gene is TRBJ1-1, the V gene TRBV28; weak D call: TRBD1 (5 bases). The CDR3 is made up of 15 amino acids. Deletions cut 2 bases from V and 4 bases from J, with 14 bases between. Germline V lookup: CDR1 MDHEN, CDR2 SYDVKM.

J is TRBJ1-2 and V is TRBV4-3; the D is unclear. Germline loops: CDR1 LGHNA, CDR2 YSLEER. Trimming pared 3 bases from V and 5 bases from J, leaving 10 bases between. This CDR3 is built from 13 residues. The DNA of the CDR3 is TGCGCCAGCAGCCAGGGAGGGCTTTATGGCTACACCTTC. It translates to CASSQGGLYGYTF.

This clone was seen just once. The rearrangement joins TRBV4-1 to TRBJ2-5; D might be TRBD2 (5 bases). Per germline, CDR1 MGHRA and CDR2 YSYEKL. Trimming cost V 0 bases and J 3 bases, with 11 bases left between them. The CDR3 loop spans 15 amino acids. The DNA of the CDR3 is TGCGCCAGCAGCCAAGACCCCTCCGGGGAAGAGACCCAGTACTTC. This gives the protein CASSQDPSGEETQYF.

This clone showed up just a few times. This chain connects TRBV29-1 to TRBJ2-2, with a possible D match to TRBD1 (5 bases). Trimming pared 4 bases from V and 0 bases from J, leaving 15 bases between. From germline, CDR1 is SQVTM and CDR2 ANQGSEA. This CDR3 is 16 amino acids long. The CDR3 protein is CSVVGGGASNTGELFF. DNA for the CDR3: TGCAGCGTTGTCGGTGGTGGGGCCTCGAACACCGGGGAGCTGTTTTTT.

The V and J genes are TRBV3-1 (or the pseudogene TRBV3-2) and TRBJ2-6; the D is unclear. CDR1 is LGHDT and CDR2 is YNNKEL in the germline V gene (reference sequence). This CDR3 region has 15 residues. Deletions cut 1 base from V and 4 bases from J, with 8 bases between. The CDR3 DNA follows: TGTGCCAGCAGCCAAGGAGGCTCCGGGGCCAACGTCCTGACTTTC. Amino acid sequence: CASSQGGSGANVLTF.

This chain links TRBV24-1 with TRBJ1-5, with a possible D match to TRBD1 (5 bases). The ends were cut back, 10 bases at V and 4 bases at J, with 13 bases in the middle. CDR1 KGHDR and CDR2 SFDVKD come from the germline V gene. The CDR3 has 13 residues. The CDR3 DNA is TGTGCCACGGCGGGGGGGTGGAATCAGCCCCAGCATTTT. Translation gives CATAGGWNQPQHF.

This clone was picked up one time. DNA of the CDR3: TGTGCCAGCATCGAAAGGGGGAACACCATATATTTT. Translated: CASIERGNTIYF. This chain links TRBV12-3 or TRBV12-4 with TRBJ1-3, with D possibly being TRBD1 (6 bases). The CDR3 is 12 amino acids. Trimming removed 7 bases at V and 7 bases at J, with 11 bases between.

This chain uses TRBV29-1 with TRBJ1-2, with a tentative D call TRBD1 (5 bases). Looked up from germline, CDR1 is SQVTM and CDR2 is ANQGSEA. Trimming cost V 7 bases and J 6 bases, with 15 bases left between them. The CDR3 contains 12 residues. CDR3 sequence (DNA): TGCAGCGCCCCGCGGGGGATGGATGGCTACACCTTC. This encodes CSAPRGMDGYTF.

The CDR3 is CATSRERGTNTQYF. The CDR3 DNA reads TGTGCCACCAGCAGAGAACGGGGGACGAATACGCAGTATTTT. The chain carries TRBV15 and TRBJ2-3; a possible D gene is TRBD2 (6 bases). Trimming removed 0 bases from V and 7 bases from J, with 11 bases in between. CDR1 is LNHNV, CDR2 YYDKDF, per germline (reference sequence). CDR3 size: 14 residues.

This clone has only a few counts. The V call is TRBV12-5, the J call TRBJ2-3; D gene unclear. The CDR3 length is 13 residues. Germline V gene lookup returns CDR1 LGHNT and CDR2 FRNRAP. Trimming left V 1 base short and J 1 base short, with 3 bases between. The CDR3 DNA is TGTGCTAGTGGTTTGGCAGGCACAGATACGCAGTATTTT. Translating it yields CASGLAGTDTQYF.

This sequence joins TRBV19 and TRBJ2-7; TRBD2 might be the D (6 bases). V dropped 5 bases and J dropped 3 bases, with 14 bases sitting between them. In germline, CDR1 is LNHDA, CDR2 SQIVND (reference sequence). This CDR3 region has 14 residues. The CDR3 reads CASSYYTGDYEQYF. CDR3 in DNA: TGTGCCAGTAGTTACTACACGGGAGACTACGAGCAGTACTTC.

The chain couples TRBV2 to TRBJ2-7, with D possibly being TRBD1 (5 bases). The germline V gene encodes CDR1 SNHLY and CDR2 FYNNEI. Trimming shortened V by 3 bases and J by 0 bases, and 9 bases separated the two germline ends. The CDR3 loop spans 14 amino acids. CDR3 DNA sequence: TGTGCCAGCAGTGAGCAGGGTCTCTCCTACGAGCAGTACTTC. It specifies CASSEQGLSYEQYF.